This T cell receptor (beta chain) was captured by sequencing in a study of blood T cell repertoires in COVID-19. Study at large: Italy, Spain and the United States were the sources of the convalescent and acute COVID-19 samples.

The study recruited people aged roughly 18 to 100 years across under 25 US areas. Assignment of participants to cohorts was predicated upon participant-reported clinical history. Germline trimming cut 2 bases from V and 2 bases from J; bases unmatched to any gene: 8. CDR3 length: 16 amino acids. Germline V CDR1 and CDR2: SEHNR, FQNEAQ (reference sequence). Source study methods: Quantification of nucleated cells was approximated via reference gene primer amplification. Profiling relied on immunoSEQ multiplex PCR, and the TCRdb table lists in-frame clones only, not all of them. The DNA was the basis for D and trimming; V, J and clone size are from that table. The data contain approximately 300,000 clones, around nine tenths of them singletons.

The TCR sequence derives from a woman aged 30 to 39 who had recovered from COVID-19. Sequencing was carried out using PBMCs or T cells enriched from blood (not recorded which). The chain couples TRBV7-9 to TRBJ2-7, with TRBD1 matching over 8 bases. The CDR3 loop reads CASSLTLGQGAYEQYF. In DNA form, the CDR3 reads TGTGCCAGCAGCTTAACCCTAGGACAGGGAGCCTACGAGCAGTACTTC.